This is a list of T cell receptor beta chains from one sample in a study of blood T cell repertoires in COVID-19. Sequenced by immunoSEQ multiplex PCR; TCRdb stores in-frame clones only, minus some. The table includes about 400,000 clones, around nine tenths detected once. What was sequenced was peripheral blood. The receptors come from a human donor in a cohort sampled during active COVID-19. CDR3s include the opening cysteine and the closing phenylalanine or tryptophan. A D gene is named only where the DNA matches it firmly. Size is stated for part of the rows, as once, few or many counts, or as a class when the clone is expanded.

TRBD1,TRBJ1-1,once,TRBV5-1,TGCGCCAGCAGCTTGGGTGGGACAGGGTCGATTGAAGCTTTCTTT,CASSLGGTGSIEAFF
-,TRBJ2-3,-,TRBV19,TGTGCCAGTAGTATAGTGCTGGCAGGGGAGGGTACGCAGTATTTT,CASSIVLAGEGTQYF
TRBD2,TRBJ2-1,-,TRBV13,TGTGCCAGTGGGAGGGGAGAGCAGTTCTTC,CASGRGEQFF
-,TRBJ2-6,-,TRBV5-4,TGTGCCAGCAGCCCCCCCCAGGGCTCTGGGGCCAACGTCCTGACTTTC,CASSPPQGSGANVLTF
TRBD1,TRBJ2-7,-,TRBV11-2,TGTGCCAGCACCCGATTCGACAGGGGGGTAGGGGAGCAGTACTTC,CASTRFDRGVGEQYF
-,TRBJ2-1,once,TRBV5-5,TGTGCCAGCAGCTTGGATCCCCCAGGTTTCTACAATGAGCAGTTCTTC,CASSLDPPGFYNEQFF
-,TRBJ1-6,-,TRBV27,TGTGCCAGCAGTTTATACCCGGGGTCACCCCTCCACTTT,CASSLYPGSPLHF
-,TRBJ1-4,-,TRBV30,TGTGCCTGGAACCCCAGGGGATTTGGTGAAAAACTGTTTTTT,CAWNPRGFGEKLFF
TRBD1,TRBJ2-7,-,TRBV13,TGTGCCAGCAGAACAACAGGGGGACCACCCCCCCAGGAGCAGTACTTC,CASRTTGGPPPQEQYF
-,TRBJ2-1,-,TRBV9,TGTGCCAGCAGCACCCTTGGAGCTAGCGCCATTGGTGAGCAGTTCTTC,CASSTLGASAIGEQFF
-,TRBJ2-1,-,TRBV28,TGTGCCAGCAGGAGGTCCTACAATGAGCAGTTCTTC,CASRRSYNEQFF
-,TRBJ1-3,-,TRBV7-8,TGTGCCAGCAGCTTAGTTGTCAGGGGATTCTCTGGAAACACCATATATTTT,CASSLVVRGFSGNTIYF